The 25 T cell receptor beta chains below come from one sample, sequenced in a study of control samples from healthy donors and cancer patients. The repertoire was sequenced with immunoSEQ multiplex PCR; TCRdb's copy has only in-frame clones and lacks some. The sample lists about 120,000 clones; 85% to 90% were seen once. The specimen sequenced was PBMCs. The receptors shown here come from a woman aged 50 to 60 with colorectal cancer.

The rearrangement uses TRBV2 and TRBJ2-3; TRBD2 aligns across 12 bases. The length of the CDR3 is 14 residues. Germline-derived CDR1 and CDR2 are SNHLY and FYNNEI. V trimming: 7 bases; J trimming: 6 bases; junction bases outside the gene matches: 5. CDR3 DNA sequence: TGTGCCAGCAACCTAGCGGGAGGGGTGGATACGCAGTATTTT. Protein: CASNLAGGVDTQYF.

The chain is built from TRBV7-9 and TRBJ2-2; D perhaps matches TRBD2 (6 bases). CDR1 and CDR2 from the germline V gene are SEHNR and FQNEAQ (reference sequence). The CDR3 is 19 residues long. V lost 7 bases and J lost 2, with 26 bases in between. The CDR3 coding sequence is TGTGCCAGCAACCAAGGCTCGGGGTCCTGGGGGGAAAACACCGGGGAGCTGTTTTTT. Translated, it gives CASNQGSGSWGENTGELFF.

The CDR3 nucleotides are TGCGCCAGCAGCTTCGGGACAGGGGGCTACGAGCAGTACTTC. This encodes CASSFGTGGYEQYF. The V call is TRBV5-1, the J call TRBJ2-7; 11 bases map to TRBD1. V gave up 2 bases and J gave up 3 bases; unmatched junction bases: 1. CDR3 length equals 14 residues. Germline loops: CDR1 SGHRS, CDR2 YFSETQ.

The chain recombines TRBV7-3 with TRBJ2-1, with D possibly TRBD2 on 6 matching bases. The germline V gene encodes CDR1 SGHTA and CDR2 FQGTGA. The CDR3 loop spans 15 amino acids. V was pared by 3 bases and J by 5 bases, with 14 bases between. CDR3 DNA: TGTGCCAGCAGCTTTCCCGGGAGTACCCACAATGAGCAGTTCTTC. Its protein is CASSFPGSTHNEQFF.

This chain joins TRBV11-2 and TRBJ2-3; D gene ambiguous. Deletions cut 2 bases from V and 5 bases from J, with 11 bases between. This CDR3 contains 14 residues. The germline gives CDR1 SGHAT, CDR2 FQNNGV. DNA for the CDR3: TGTGCCAGCAGCTTAACGGGTGGAATAGATACGCAGTATTTT. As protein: CASSLTGGIDTQYF.

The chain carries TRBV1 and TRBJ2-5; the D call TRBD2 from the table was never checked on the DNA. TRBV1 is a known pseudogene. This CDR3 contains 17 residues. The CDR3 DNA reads TGCACCAGCAGCCGGGACCGTTTAGCGGGCGGACAAGAGACCCAGTACTTC. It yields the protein CTSSRDRLAGGQETQYF.

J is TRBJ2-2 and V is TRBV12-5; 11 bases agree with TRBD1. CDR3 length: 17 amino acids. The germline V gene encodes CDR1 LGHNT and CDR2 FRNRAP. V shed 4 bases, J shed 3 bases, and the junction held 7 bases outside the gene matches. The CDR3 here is CASGSPGQGADTGELFF. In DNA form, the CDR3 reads TGTGCTAGTGGTTCCCCTGGACAGGGGGCGGACACCGGGGAGCTGTTTTTT.

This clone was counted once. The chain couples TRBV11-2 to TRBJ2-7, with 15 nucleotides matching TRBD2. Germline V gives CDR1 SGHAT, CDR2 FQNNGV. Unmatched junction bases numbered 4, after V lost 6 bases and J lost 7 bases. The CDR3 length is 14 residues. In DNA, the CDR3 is TGTGCCAGCAGGGGACTAGCGGGAGGTCGAGAGCAGTACTTC. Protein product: CASRGLAGGREQYF.

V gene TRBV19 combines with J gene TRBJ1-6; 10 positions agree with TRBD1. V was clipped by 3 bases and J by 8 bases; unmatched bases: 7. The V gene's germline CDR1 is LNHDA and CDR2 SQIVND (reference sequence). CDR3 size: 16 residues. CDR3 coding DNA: TGTGCCAGTAGTATGGGACAGGGGTCGGTACATTCACCCCTCCACTTT. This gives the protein CASSMGQGSVHSPLHF.

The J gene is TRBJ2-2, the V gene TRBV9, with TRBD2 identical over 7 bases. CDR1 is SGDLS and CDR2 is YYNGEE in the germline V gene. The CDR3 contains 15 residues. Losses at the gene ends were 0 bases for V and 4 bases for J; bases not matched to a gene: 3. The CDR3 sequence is CASSVGPSGTGELFF. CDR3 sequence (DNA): TGTGCCAGCAGCGTAGGGCCTAGCGGCACCGGGGAGCTGTTTTTT. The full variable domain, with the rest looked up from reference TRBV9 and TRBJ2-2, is DSGVTQTPKHLITATGQRVTLRCSPRSGDLSVYWYQQSLDQGLQFLIQYYNGEERAKGNILERFSAQQFPDLHSELNLSSLELGDSALYFCASSVGPSGTGELFFGEGSRLTVL.

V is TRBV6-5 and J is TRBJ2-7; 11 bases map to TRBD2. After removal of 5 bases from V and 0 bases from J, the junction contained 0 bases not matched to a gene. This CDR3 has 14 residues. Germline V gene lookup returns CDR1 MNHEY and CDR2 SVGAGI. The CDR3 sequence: CASSLAGGSYEQYF. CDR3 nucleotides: TGTGCCAGCAGTCTAGCGGGGGGCTCCTACGAGCAGTACTTC.

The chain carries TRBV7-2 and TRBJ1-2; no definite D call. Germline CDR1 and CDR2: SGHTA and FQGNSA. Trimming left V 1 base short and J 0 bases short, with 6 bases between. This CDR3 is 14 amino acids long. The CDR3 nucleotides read TGTGCCAGCAGCTTAGGGGCAGCTAACTATGGCTACACCTTC. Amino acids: CASSLGAANYGYTF. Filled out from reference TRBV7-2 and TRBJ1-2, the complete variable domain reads GAGVSQSPSNKVTEKGKDVELRCDPISGHTALYWYRQSLGQGLEFLIYFQGNSAPDKSGLPSDRFSAERTGGSVSTLTIQRTQQEDSAVYLCASSLGAANYGYTFGSGTRLTVV.

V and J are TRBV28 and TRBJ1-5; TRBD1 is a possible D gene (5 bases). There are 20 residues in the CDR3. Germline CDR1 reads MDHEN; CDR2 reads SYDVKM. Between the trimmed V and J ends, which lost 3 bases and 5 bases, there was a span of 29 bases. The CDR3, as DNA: TGTGCCAGCAGTTTTGGGTCGGCTGCTGCCGGGACCATAGGAGATCAGCCCCAGCATTTT. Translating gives CASSFGSAAAGTIGDQPQHF.

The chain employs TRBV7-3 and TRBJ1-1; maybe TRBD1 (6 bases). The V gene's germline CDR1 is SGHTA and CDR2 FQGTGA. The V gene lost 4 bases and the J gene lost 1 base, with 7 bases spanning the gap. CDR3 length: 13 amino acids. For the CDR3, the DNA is TGTGCCAGCAGCTCGGACAGGAACACTGAAGCTTTCTTT. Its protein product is CASSSDRNTEAFF.

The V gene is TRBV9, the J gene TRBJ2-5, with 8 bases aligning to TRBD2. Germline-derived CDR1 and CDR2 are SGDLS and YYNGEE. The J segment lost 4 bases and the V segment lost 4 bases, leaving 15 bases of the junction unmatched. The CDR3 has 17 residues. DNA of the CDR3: TGTGCCAGCAGCCCCCCGCCCCGGATCGGGGGGGGAGAGACCCAGTACTTC. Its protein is CASSPPPRIGGGETQYF.

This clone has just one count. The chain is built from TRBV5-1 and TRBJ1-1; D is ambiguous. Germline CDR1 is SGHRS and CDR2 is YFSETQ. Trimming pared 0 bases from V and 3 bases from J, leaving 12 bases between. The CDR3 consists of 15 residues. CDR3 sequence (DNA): TGCGCCAGCAGCTTGGATAGGACGACGGACACTGAAGCTTTCTTT. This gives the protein CASSLDRTTDTEAFF.

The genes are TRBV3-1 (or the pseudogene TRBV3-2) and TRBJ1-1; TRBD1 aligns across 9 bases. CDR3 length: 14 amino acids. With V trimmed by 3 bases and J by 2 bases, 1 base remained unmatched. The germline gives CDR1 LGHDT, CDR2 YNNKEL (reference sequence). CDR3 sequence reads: CASSQDRGNTEAFF. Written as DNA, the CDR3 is TGTGCCAGCAGCCAGGACAGGGGAAACACTGAAGCTTTCTTT.

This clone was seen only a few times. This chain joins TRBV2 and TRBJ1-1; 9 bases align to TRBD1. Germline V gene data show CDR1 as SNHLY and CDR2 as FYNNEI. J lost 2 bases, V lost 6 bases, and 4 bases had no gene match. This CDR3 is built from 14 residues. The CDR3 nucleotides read TGTGCCAGCAGCCGGGACAGGGCCAACACTGAAGCTTTCTTT. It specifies CASSRDRANTEAFF.

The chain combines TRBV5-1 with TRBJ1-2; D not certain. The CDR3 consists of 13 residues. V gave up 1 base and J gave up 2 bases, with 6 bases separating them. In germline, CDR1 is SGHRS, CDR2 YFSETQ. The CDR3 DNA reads TGCGCCAGCAGCTTGACAGAGAACTATGGCTACACCTTC. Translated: CASSLTENYGYTF.

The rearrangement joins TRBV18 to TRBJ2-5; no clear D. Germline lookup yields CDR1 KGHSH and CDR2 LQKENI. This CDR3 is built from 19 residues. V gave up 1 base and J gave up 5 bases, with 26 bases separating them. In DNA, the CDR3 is TGTGCCAGCTCACCACTCTCGGCGATGGCAGGACGTCCAACTGAGACCCAGTACTTC. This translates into CASSPLSAMAGRPTETQYF.

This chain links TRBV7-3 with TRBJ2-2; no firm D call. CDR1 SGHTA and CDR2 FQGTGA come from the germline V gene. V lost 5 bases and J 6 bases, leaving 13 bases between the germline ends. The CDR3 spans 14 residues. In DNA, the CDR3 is TGTGCCAGCAGCAAAAATGGTGGAGCCGGGGAGCTGTTTTTT. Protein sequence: CASSKNGGAGELFF.

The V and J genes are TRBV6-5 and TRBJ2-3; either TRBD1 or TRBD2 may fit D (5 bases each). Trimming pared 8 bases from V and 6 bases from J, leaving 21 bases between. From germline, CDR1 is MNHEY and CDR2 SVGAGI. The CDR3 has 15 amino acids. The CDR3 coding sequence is TGTGCCAGCGCTGAACCGGGACGTGATTGGGATACGCAGTATTTT. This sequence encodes CASAEPGRDWDTQYF.

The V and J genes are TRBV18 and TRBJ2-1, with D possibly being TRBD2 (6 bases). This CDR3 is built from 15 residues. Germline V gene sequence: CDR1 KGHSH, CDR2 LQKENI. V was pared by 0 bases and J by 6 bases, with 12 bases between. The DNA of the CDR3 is TGTGCCAGCTCACCACCGGTAACTAGCCTCAATGAGCAGTTCTTC. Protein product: CASSPPVTSLNEQFF.

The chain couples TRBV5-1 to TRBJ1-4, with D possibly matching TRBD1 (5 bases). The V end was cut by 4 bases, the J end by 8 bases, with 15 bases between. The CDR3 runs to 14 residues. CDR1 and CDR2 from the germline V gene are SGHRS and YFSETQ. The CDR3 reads CASSLPGTVEKLFF. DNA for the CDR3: TGCGCCAGCAGCCTACCCGGGACCGTCGAAAAACTGTTTTTT.

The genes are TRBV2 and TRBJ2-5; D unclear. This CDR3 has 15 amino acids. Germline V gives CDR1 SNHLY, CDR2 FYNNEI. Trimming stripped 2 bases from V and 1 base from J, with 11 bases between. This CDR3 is CASSEFYGPQETQYF. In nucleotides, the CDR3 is TGTGCCAGCAGTGAATTTTACGGGCCCCAAGAGACCCAGTACTTC.